This TCR beta chain was sequenced for a study of cytomegalovirus exposure and HLA in healthy donors. PCR involved 60 Vbeta and 13 Jbeta primers. The table came from immunoSEQ multiplex PCR; TCRdb's copy has only in-frame clones and leaves some out. The repertoire has about 70,000 clones, 75% to 90% of them found once; the top ten carry roughly 2%. Regarding the study as a whole: The authors confirmed in vitro that a few CMV-associated chains were specific for CMV antigens. Many donors shared some public TCRs, even though most TCR sequences were rare. Reports indicate that TCR beta sequences accurately predicted the HLA-A and HLA-B alleles of most subjects.

As for this clone: Its antigen is unidentified.

The sequence was obtained from a woman in her twenties or thirties in good health and CMV-seronegative. The specimen was PBMCs.

For the CDR3, the DNA is TGTGCCAGCAGATCGGACTTGAATGATATGGAGACCCAGTACTTC. Its translation is CASRSDLNDMETQYF. The chain joins TRBV5-4 to TRBJ2-5, with D possibly matching TRBD2 (5 bases). V lost 5 bases and J lost 5, with 19 bases in between. Germline V gene data show CDR1 as SGHNT and CDR2 as YYREEE (reference sequence). This CDR3 region has 15 residues.